The clone carrying this TCR beta chain was recorded once. This entry comes from a study of T cells in Graves' hyperthyroidism and ophthalmopathy. TCR beta CDR3 regions were amplified from RNA. RT-PCR in the first round (using the HTBI primer set) targeted the TCR CDR3. Using its own MiXCR run on the multiplex PCR reads, TCRdb lists one record per CDR3 protein. The table shows about 640,000 distinct CDR3 sequences, with roughly 20% occurring only once. This TCR was sampled from a man younger than 45 with Graves' ophthalmopathy. Sequenced material: blood.

Written as DNA, the CDR3 is TGCAGTGCGAGGGGCAGGGGGCGCGTATCAGCTGGAAACACCATATATTTT. It specifies CSARGRGRVSAGNTIYF. The chain couples TRBV20-1 to TRBJ1-3, with 8 bases that match TRBD1. Per the germline V gene, CDR1 is DFQATT and CDR2 is SNEGSKA (reference sequence). Trimming at V came to 6 bases and at J to 2 bases, leaving 15 bases not matched to a gene. This CDR3 is 17 amino acids long.